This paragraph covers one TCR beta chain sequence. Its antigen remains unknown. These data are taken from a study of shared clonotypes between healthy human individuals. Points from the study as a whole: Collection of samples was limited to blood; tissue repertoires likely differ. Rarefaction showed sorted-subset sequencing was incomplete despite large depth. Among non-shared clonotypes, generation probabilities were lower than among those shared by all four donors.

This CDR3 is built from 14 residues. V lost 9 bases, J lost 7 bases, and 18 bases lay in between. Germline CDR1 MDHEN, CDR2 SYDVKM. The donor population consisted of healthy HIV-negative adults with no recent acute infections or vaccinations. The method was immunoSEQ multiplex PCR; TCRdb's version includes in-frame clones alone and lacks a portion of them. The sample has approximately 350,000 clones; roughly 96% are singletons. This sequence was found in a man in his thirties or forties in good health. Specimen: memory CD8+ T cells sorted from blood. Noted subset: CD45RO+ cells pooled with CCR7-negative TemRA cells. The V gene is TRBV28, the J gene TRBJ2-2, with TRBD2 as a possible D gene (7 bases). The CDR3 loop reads CARTRGRAIGELFF. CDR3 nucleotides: TGTGCCAGGACTAGGGGGAGGGCCATCGGGGAGCTGTTTTTT.